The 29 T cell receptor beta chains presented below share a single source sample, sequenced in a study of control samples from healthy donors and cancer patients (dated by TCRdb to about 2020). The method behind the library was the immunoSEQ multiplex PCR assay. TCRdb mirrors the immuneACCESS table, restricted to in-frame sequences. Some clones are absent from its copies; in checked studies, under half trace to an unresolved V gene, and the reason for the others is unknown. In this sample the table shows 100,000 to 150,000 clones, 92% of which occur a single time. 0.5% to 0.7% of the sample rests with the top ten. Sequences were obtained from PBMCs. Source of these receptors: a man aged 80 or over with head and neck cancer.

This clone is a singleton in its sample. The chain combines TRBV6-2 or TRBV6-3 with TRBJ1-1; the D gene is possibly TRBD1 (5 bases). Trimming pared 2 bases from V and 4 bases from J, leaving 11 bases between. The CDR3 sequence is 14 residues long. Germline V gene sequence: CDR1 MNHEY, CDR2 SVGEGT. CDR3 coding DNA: TGTGCCAGCAGTTACCTTCAGGGAGGCACTGAAGCTTTCTTT. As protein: CASSYLQGGTEAFF.

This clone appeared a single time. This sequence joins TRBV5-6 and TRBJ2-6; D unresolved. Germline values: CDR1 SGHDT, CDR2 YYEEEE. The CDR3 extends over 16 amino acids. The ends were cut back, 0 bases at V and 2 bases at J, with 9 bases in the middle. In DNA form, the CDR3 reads TGTGCCAGCAGCTTGGGGACCTTAGCTGGGGCCAACGTCCTGACTTTC. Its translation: CASSLGTLAGANVLTF.

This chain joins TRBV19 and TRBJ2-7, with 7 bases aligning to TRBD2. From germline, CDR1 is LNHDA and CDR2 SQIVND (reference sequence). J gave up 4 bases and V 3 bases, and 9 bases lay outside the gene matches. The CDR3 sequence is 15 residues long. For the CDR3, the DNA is TGTGCCAGTAGTATGGGGGGGACGGATTTTTACGAGCAGTACTTC. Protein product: CASSMGGTDFYEQYF.

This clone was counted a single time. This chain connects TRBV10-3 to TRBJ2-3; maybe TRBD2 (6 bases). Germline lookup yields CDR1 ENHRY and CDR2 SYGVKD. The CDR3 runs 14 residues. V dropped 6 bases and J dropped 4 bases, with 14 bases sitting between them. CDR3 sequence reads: CAIRLTSTADTQYF. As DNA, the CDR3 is TGTGCCATCAGGTTGACTAGTACCGCAGATACGCAGTATTTT.

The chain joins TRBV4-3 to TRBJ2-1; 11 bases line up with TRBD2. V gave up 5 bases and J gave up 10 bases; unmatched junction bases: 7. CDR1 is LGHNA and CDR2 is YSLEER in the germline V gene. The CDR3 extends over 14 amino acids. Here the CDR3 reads CASSSTSGAQEQFF. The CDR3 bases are TGCGCCAGCAGCTCGACTAGCGGGGCCCAGGAGCAGTTCTTC.

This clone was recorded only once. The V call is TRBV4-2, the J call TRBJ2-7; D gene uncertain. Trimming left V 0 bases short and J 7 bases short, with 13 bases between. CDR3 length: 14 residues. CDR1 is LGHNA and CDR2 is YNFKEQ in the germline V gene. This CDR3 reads CASSQDLNGREQYF. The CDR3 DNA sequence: TGTGCCAGCAGCCAAGATCTAAACGGAAGAGAGCAGTACTTC.

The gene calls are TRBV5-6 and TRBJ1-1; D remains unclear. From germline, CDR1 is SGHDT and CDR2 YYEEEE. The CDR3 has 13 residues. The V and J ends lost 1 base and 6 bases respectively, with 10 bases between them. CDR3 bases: TGTGCCAGCAGCTTGATAAGTCCTTCTGAAGCTTTCTTT. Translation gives CASSLISPSEAFF.

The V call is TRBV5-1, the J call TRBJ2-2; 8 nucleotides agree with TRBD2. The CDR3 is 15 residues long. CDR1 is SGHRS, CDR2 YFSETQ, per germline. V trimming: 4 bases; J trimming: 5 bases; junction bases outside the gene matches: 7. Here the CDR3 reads CASSPGGAGTGELFF. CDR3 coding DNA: TGCGCCAGCAGCCCGGGGGGGGCTGGGACCGGGGAGCTGTTTTTT.

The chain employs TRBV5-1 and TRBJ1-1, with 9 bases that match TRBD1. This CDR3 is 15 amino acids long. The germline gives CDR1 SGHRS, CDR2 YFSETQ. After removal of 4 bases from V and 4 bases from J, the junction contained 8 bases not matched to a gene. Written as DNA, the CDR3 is TGCGCCAGCAGCGCCGACGGGACAGGGTTCACTGAAGCTTTCTTT. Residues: CASSADGTGFTEAFF.

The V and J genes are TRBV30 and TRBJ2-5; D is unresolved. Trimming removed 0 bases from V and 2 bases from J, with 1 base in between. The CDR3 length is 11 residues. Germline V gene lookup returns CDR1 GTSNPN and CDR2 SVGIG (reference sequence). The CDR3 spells CAWSVQETQYF. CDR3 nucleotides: TGTGCCTGGAGTGTACAAGAGACCCAGTACTTC.

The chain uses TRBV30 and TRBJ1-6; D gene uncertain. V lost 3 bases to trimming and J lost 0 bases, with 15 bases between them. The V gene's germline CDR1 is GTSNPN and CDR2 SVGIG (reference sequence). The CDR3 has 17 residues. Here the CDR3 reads CAWRLSETRSYNSPLHF. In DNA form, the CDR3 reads TGTGCCTGGAGGCTGTCAGAGACCCGCTCCTATAATTCACCCCTCCACTTT. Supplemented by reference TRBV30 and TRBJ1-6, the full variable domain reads SQTIHQWPATLVQPVGSPLSLECTVEGTSNPNLYWYRQAAGRGLQLLFYSVGIGQISSEVPQNLSASRPQDRQFILSSKKLLLSDSGFYLCAWRLSETRSYNSPLHFGNGTRLTVT.

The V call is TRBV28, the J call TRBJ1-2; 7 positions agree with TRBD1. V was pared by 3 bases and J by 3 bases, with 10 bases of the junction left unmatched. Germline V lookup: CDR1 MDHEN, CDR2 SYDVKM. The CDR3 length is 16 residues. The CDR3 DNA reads TGTGCCAGCAGTTTTCCACGAGGGGGCTCGTACTATGGCTACACCTTC. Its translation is CASSFPRGGSYYGYTF.

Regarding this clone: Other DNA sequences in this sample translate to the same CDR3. CDR3 DNA: TGCGCCAGCAGCCAAGGGAGCGAGGAGACCCAGTACTTC. It is translated as CASSQGSEETQYF. This chain links TRBV4-1 with TRBJ2-5; no clear D gene. The germline CDR1 and CDR2 sequences are MGHRA and YSYEKL. V dropped 1 base and J dropped 5 bases, with 8 bases sitting between them. The CDR3 is 13 amino acids.

The CDR3 spells CAWVPGEQFF. DNA for the CDR3: TGTGCCTGGGTCCCTGGTGAGCAGTTCTTC. The genes are TRBV21-1 and TRBJ2-1. TRBV21-1 counts as a pseudogene. CDR3 length equals 10 residues.

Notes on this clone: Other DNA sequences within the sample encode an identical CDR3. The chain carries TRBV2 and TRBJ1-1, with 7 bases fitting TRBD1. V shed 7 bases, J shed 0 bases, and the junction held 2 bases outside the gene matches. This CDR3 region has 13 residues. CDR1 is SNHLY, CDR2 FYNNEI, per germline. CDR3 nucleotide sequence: TGTGCCAGCACCGACAGGGTGAACACTGAAGCTTTCTTT. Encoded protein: CASTDRVNTEAFF.

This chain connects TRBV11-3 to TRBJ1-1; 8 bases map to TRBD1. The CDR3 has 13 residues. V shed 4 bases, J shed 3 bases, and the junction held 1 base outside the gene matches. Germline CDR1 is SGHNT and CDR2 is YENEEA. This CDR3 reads CASSWTGYTEAFF. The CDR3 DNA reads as TGTGCCAGCAGCTGGACAGGGTACACTGAAGCTTTCTTT.

In nucleotides, the CDR3 is TGTGCCAGCAGCTCGAGCGGGAGGGCCACAGATACGCAGTATTTT. It translates to CASSSSGRATDTQYF. The rearrangement uses TRBV13 and TRBJ2-3, with 10 bases fitting TRBD2. V shed 4 bases, J shed 2 bases, and the junction held 3 bases outside the gene matches. CDR3 length equals 15 residues. Germline V gene lookup returns CDR1 PRHDT and CDR2 FYEKMQ (reference sequence).

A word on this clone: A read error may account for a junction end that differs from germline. The CDR3 protein is CAWTEGSFNSPLHF. DNA for the CDR3: TGTGCCTGGACCGAGGGATCCTTTAATTCACCCCTCCACTTT. The chain joins TRBV30 to TRBJ1-6, with D uncertain. CDR1 is GTSNPN, CDR2 SVGIG, per germline (reference sequence). CDR3 size: 14 residues.

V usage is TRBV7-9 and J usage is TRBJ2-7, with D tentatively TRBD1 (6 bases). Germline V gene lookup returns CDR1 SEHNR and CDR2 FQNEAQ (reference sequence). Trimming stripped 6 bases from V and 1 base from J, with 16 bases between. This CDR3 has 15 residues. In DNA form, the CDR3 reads TGTGCCAGCAGTAACCTCGGGACATTATCCTACGAGCAGTACTTC. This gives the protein CASSNLGTLSYEQYF.

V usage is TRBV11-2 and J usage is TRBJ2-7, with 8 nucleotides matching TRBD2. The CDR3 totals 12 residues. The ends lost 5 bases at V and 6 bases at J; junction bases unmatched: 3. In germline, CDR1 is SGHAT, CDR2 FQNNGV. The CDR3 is CASSGLAGEQYF. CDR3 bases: TGTGCCAGCAGCGGACTAGCAGGCGAGCAGTACTTC. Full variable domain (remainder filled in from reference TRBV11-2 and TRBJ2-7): EAGVAQSPRYKIIEKRQSVAFWCNPISGHATLYWYQQILGQGPKLLIQFQNNGVVDDSQLPKDRFSAERLKGVDSTLKIQPAKLEDSAVYLCASSGLAGEQYFGPGTRLTVT.

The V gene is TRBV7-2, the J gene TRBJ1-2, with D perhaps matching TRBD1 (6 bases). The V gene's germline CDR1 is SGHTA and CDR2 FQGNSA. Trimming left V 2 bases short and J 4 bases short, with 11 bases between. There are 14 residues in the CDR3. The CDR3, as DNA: TGTGCCAGCAGCTTAATTCAGGGGCCCTATGGCTACACCTTC. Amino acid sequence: CASSLIQGPYGYTF.

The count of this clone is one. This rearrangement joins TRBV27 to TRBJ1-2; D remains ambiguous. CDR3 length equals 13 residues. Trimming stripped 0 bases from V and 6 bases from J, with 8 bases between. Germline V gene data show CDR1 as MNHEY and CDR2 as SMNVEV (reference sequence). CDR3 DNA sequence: TGTGCCAGCAGTTTATCAGGGTCGGATGGCTACACCTTC. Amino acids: CASSLSGSDGYTF.

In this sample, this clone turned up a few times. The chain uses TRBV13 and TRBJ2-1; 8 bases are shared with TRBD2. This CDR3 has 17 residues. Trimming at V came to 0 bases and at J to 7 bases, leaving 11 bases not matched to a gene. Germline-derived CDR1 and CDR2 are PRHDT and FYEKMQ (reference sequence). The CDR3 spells CASSLGLGGRSRNEQFF. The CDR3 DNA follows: TGTGCCAGCAGCTTAGGCCTGGGCGGGAGGTCAAGGAATGAGCAGTTCTTC.

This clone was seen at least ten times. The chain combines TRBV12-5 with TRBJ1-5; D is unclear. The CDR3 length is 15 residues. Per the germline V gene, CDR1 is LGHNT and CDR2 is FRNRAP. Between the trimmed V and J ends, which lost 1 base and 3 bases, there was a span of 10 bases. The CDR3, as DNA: TGTGCTAGTGGTTTGGGTCCAGAAGTCAATCAGCCCCAGCATTTT. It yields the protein CASGLGPEVNQPQHF.

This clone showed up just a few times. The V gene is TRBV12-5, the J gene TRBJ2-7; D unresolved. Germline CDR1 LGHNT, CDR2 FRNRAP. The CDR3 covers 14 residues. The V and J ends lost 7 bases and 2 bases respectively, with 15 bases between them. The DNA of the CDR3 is TGTGCTAGTGATAAGCAAGGCCCCCCCTACGAGCAGTACTTC. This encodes CASDKQGPPYEQYF.

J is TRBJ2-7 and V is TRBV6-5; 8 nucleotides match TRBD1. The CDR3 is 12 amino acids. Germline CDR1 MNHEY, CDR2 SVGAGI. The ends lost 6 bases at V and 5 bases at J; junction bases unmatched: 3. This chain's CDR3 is CASSRDRHEQYF. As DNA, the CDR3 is TGTGCCAGCAGCCGGGACAGGCACGAGCAGTACTTC.

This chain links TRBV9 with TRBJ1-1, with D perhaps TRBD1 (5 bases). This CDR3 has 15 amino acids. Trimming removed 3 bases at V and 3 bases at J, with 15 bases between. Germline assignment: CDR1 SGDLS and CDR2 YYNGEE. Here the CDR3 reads CASSASGTGDTEAFF. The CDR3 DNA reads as TGTGCCAGCAGCGCTTCCGGGACCGGGGACACTGAAGCTTTCTTT.

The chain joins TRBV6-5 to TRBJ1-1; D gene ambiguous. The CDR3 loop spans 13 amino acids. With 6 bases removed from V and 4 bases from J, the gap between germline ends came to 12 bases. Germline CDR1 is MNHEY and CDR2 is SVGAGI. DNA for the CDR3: TGTGCCAGCAGCGGACCTCTGGGCACTGAAGCTTTCTTT. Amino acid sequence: CASSGPLGTEAFF.

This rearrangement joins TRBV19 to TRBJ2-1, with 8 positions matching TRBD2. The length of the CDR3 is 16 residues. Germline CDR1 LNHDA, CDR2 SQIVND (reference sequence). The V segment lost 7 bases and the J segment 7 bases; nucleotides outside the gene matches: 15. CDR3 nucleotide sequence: TGTGCCAGTAAGGTGCCCGGAGCGGGAGCGAGTAATGAGCAGTTCTTC. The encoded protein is CASKVPGAGASNEQFF.